The rows below give T cell receptor beta chains drawn from one sample of a study of T cell repertoires in cytomegalovirus infection. TCRdb itself ran the reads through MiXCR, one entry per CDR3 protein. This table has 200,000 to 300,000 distinct CDR3 sequences, approximately 13% appearing once. The sequenced material came from PBMCs. The origin of the receptors is a human donor in good health (CMV status not recorded). Some clones in this sample may be carry-over from other donors' samples. The CDR3 runs from the conserved cysteine through the conserved F or W. Fields, in order: V gene, J gene, D gene, clone size, CDR3 DNA, CDR3 protein. The D gene is left open where the match is weak. Expanded clones are given a class, and other clones once, few, many or no size at all.

>TRBV14|TRBJ2-6|.|many
TGTGCCAGCAGCCTACGACTGCCGGGGGCCAACGTCCTGACTTTC
CASSLRLPGANVLTF
>TRBV28|TRBJ2-6|.|.
TGTGCCAGCAACCCGAGGGGGGGTTCCGGGGCCAACGTCCTGACTTTC
CASNPRGGSGANVLTF
>TRBV7-9|TRBJ1-5|TRBD1|many
TGTGCCAGCAGCTTAGTGGTGAGTGGACAGGGATCGAATCAGCCCCAGCATTTT
CASSLVVSGQGSNQPQHF
>TRBV29-1|TRBJ1-1|.|few
TGCAGCGTTATCGGGTTGGGCGAAGCTTTCTTT
CSVIGLGEAFF
>TRBV20-1|TRBJ2-7|TRBD2|many
TGCAGTGCTAGCCCTAGCGGGAGTTACGAGCAGTACTTC
CSASPSGSYEQYF
>TRBV5-1|TRBJ1-4|TRBD1|once
TGCGCCAGCAACAGGGGGCCCCCTTCTGAAAAACTGTTTTTT
CASNRGPPSEKLFF
>TRBV29-1|TRBJ2-1|TRBD1|.
TGCAGCGTTGTGGACAGGGTGGGCAATGAGCAGTTCTTC
CSVVDRVGNEQFF
>TRBV7-2|TRBJ2-7|TRBD2|many
TGTGCCAGCAGCTTAGTCCTAGCGGGTGCCTACGAGCAGTACTTC
CASSLVLAGAYEQYF
>TRBV4-1|TRBJ2-1|.|many
TGCGCCAGCAGCCAAGAAAGGGACCGCCTGGAGCAGTTCTTC
CASSQERDRLEQFF
>TRBV29-1|TRBJ1-1|.|many
TGCACCTCGGGGCGGAACACTGAAGCTTTCTTT
CTSGRNTEAFF
>TRBV6-5|TRBJ2-2|.|.
TGTGCCCGCAGTTACTACCCGGCCAGGGGTAGGGCCGGGGAGCTGTTTTTT
CARSYYPARGRAGELFF